Shown below are 6 T cell receptor beta chains from a single sample sequenced in a study of cytomegalovirus exposure and HLA in healthy donors. Amplification used 60 Vbeta primers and 13 Jbeta primers. The protocol was immunoSEQ multiplex PCR, while the TCRdb copy is restricted to in-frame clones and leaves out a portion. Seen here are about 98,000 clones, 70% to 80% observed once, and the top ten hold 9.5% to 12%. Input material: PBMCs. The receptor source for this set is a man aged 18 to 29 in good health and CMV-seropositive.

V and J are TRBV21-1 and TRBJ1-2; the D call TRBD1 from the table was never checked on the DNA. TRBV21-1 represents a pseudogene. This CDR3 comprises 14 residues. The CDR3 bases are TGTGCCAGCAGCAAAGTTAACATTAACTATGGCTACACCTTC. Translated: CASSKVNINYGYTF.

This clone was seen only once. The chain is built from TRBV7-3 and TRBJ2-3; a weak D match, TRBD2 (5 bases). From germline, CDR1 is SGHTA and CDR2 FQGTGA. V lost 2 bases, J lost 0 bases, and 12 bases lay in between. CDR3 length: 16 amino acids. The CDR3 spells CASSLGAGGSTDTQYF. The CDR3 DNA sequence: TGTGCCAGCAGCTTAGGCGCGGGCGGAAGCACAGATACGCAGTATTTT.

The CDR3 region is CASSLAGGPGVVETQYF. The CDR3 DNA sequence: TGTGCCAGCAGTCTAGCGGGGGGGCCCGGGGTGGTAGAGACCCAGTACTTC. The chain recombines TRBV2 with TRBJ2-5; 12 bases line up with TRBD2. CDR1 is SNHLY and CDR2 is FYNNEI in the germline V gene. CDR3 length equals 17 residues. J lost 4 bases, V lost 5 bases, and 11 bases had no gene match.

The rearrangement joins TRBV7-9 to TRBJ2-7; 7 positions agree with TRBD1. The CDR3 runs 16 residues. The V gene's germline CDR1 is SEHNR and CDR2 FQNEAQ (reference sequence). The trim removed 2 bases at V and 6 bases at J, leaving 13 bases unmatched. The CDR3 DNA reads as TGTGCCAGCAGCTTAAACACCGGGACAGTAAACCGCGAGCAGTACTTC. It yields the protein CASSLNTGTVNREQYF. Based on the CDR3 plus reference TRBV7-9 and TRBJ2-7, the full variable domain is DTGVSQNPRHKITKRGQNVTFRCDPISEHNRLYWYRQTLGQGPEFLTYFQNEAQLEKSRLLSDRFSAERPKGSFSTLEIQRTEQGDSAMYLCASSLNTGTVNREQYFGPGTRLTVT.

This rearrangement joins TRBV19 to TRBJ1-6, with 8 nucleotides matching TRBD1. J gave up 8 bases and V 6 bases, and 6 bases lay outside the gene matches. The germline gives CDR1 LNHDA, CDR2 SQIVND (reference sequence). This CDR3 comprises 14 residues. In DNA, the CDR3 is TGTGCCAGTAGGGACAGGGATGGATATTCACCCCTCCACTTT. The encoded protein is CASRDRDGYSPLHF.

The V gene is TRBV7-3, the J gene TRBJ2-1, with 11 bases identical to TRBD2. CDR3 length: 16 residues. Germline-derived CDR1 and CDR2 are SGHTA and FQGTGA. The trim removed 0 bases at V and 7 bases at J, leaving 5 bases unmatched. The CDR3 DNA sequence: TGTGCCAGCAGCTTAACTAGCGGGGGGGCAGGGAATGAGCAGTTCTTC. Protein sequence: CASSLTSGGAGNEQFF.